The 4 T cell receptor beta chains below come from one sample, sequenced in a study of T cell repertoires in cytomegalovirus infection. Each CDR3 protein is one row after TCRdb ran MiXCR on the reads. The sample lists roughly 920,000 distinct CDR3 sequences, roughly a third occurring once. No antigens are known for them. The sequencing here drew on cultured CD8+ T cells from PBMCs, taken from culture after CMV antigen stimulation. These receptors were obtained from a human donor in good health (CMV status not recorded). Some clones in this sample may be carry-over from other donors' samples.

This clonotype was seen only a few times. The V and J genes are TRBV6-5 and TRBJ2-1, with 16 positions matching TRBD2. CDR3 length equals 16 residues. The V segment lost 5 bases and the J segment 7 bases; nucleotides outside the gene matches: 5. Germline-derived CDR1 and CDR2 are MNHEY and SVGAGI. Here the CDR3 reads CASSPGLAGGLNEQFF. CDR3 bases: TGTGCCAGCAGTCCGGGACTAGCGGGGGGGCTTAATGAGCAGTTCTTC.

This chain uses TRBV27 with TRBJ1-1; no clear D gene. CDR3 size: 13 residues. CDR1 MNHEY and CDR2 SMNVEV come from the germline V gene (reference sequence). V lost 6 bases and J 6 bases, leaving 14 bases between the germline ends. The CDR3 region is CASSHPGVPEAFF. The DNA for the CDR3 is TGTGCCAGCAGCCACCCCGGGGTCCCTGAAGCTTTCTTT.

This chain links TRBV4-1 with TRBJ2-3; the D gene is possibly TRBD1 (5 bases). Per germline, CDR1 MGHRA and CDR2 YSYEKL. V was trimmed by 1 base and J by 1 base, leaving 12 bases between them. The length of the CDR3 is 16 residues. The CDR3 protein is CASSQVMPQGTDTQYF. The DNA of the CDR3 is TGCGCCAGCAGCCAAGTAATGCCACAGGGCACAGATACGCAGTATTTT.

This rearrangement joins TRBV4-1 to TRBJ1-1, with D possibly being TRBD1 (5 bases). The germline gives CDR1 MGHRA, CDR2 YSYEKL. The CDR3 is 12 amino acids. The V end lost 3 bases, the J end lost 12 bases, and 14 bases lay between the germline ends. DNA of the CDR3: TGCGCCAGCAGCCAGGTCGCGGGGGAGACTTTCTTT. Encoded protein: CASSQVAGETFF.